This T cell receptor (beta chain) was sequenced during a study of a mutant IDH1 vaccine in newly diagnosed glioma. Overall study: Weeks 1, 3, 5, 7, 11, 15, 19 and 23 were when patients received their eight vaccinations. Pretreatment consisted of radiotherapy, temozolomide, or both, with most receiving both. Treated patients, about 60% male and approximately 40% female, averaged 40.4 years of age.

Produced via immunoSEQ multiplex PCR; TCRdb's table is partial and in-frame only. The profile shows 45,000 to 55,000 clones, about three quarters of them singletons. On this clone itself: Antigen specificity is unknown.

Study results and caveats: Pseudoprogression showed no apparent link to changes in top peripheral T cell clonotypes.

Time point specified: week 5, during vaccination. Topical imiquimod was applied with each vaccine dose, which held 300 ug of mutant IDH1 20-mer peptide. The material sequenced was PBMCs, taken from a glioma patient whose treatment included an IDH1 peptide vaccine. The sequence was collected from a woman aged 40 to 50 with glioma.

The CDR3 DNA sequence: TGTGCCAGCAGCTTAGATGGGGGAGGTACCTACGAGCAGTACTTC. Protein: CASSLDGGGTYEQYF. This chain connects TRBV7-2 to TRBJ2-7, with D perhaps TRBD2 (6 bases). Germline V gene sequence: CDR1 SGHTA, CDR2 FQGNSA. Trimming left V 1 base short and J 2 bases short, with 12 bases between. The length of the CDR3 is 15 residues.